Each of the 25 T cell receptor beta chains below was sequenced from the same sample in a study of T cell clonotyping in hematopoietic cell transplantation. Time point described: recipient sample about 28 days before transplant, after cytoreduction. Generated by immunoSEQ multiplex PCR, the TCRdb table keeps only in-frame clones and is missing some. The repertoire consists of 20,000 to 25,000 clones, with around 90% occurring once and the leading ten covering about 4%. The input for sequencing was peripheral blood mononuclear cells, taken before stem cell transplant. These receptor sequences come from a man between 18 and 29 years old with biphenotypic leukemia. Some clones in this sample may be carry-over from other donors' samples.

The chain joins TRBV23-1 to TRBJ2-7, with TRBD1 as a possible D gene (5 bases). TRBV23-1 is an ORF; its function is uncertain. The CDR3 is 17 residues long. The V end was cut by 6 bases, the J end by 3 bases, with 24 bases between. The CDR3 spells CASSPPRPSGSNYEQYF. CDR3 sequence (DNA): TGCGCCAGCAGCCCGCCCCGCCCCTCAGGGTCCAACTACGAGCAGTACTTC.

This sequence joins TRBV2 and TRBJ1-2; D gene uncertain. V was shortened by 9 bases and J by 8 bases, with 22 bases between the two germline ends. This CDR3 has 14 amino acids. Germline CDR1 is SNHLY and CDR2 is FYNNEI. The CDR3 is CASRGPTSAGGYTF. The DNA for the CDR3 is TGTGCCAGTCGAGGACCTACTTCGGCGGGGGGCTACACCTTC.

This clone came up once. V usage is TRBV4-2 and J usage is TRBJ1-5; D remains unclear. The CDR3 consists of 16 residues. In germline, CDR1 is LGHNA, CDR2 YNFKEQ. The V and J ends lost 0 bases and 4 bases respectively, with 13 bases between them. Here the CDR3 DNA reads TGTGCCAGCAGCCAAGATTCCGGACTTCGTAATCAGCCCCAGCATTTT. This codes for CASSQDSGLRNQPQHF.

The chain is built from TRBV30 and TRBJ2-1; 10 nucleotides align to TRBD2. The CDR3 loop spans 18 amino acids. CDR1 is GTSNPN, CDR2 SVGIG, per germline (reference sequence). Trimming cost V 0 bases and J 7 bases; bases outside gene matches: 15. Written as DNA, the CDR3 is TGTGCCTGGAGTGTATGGCGAGTACGAGCGGGAGGGCCTAATGAGCAGTTCTTC. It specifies CAWSVWRVRAGGPNEQFF.

For the CDR3, the DNA is TGTGCCAGCAGTCTTTGGACTAGCGGGAGAGGGAATGAGCAGTTCTTC. It encodes CASSLWTSGRGNEQFF. The chain has TRBV27 and TRBJ2-1; 13 positions match TRBD2. This CDR3 is built from 16 residues. The V gene's germline CDR1 is MNHEY and CDR2 SMNVEV (reference sequence). V was pared by 5 bases and J by 7 bases, with 8 bases of the junction left unmatched.

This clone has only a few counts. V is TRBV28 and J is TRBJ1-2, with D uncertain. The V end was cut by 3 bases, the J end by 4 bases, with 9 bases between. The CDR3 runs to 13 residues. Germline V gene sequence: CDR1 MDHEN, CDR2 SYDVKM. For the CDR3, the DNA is TGTGCCAGCAGTTTTCTAGAGGTCTATGGCTACACCTTC. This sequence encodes CASSFLEVYGYTF.

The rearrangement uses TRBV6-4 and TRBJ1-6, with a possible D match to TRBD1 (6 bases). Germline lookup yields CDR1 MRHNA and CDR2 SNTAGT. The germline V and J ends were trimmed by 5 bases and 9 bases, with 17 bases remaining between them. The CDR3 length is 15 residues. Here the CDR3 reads CASSRGGLWASPLHF. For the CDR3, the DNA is TGTGCCAGCAGTCGAGGGGGACTATGGGCTTCACCCCTCCACTTT.

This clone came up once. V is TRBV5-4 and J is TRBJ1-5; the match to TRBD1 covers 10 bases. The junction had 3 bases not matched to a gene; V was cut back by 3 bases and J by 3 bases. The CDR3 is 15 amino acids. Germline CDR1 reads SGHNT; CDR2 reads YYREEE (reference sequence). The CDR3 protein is CASSSGTGVNQPQHF. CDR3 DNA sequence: TGTGCCAGCAGCTCCGGGACAGGGGTCAATCAGCCCCAGCATTTT.

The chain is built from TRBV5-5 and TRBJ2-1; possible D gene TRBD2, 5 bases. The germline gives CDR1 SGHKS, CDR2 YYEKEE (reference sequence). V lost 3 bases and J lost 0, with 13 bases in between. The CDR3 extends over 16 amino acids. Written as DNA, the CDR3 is TGTGCCAGCAGCTGGCGGGCCGATAGCTCCTACAATGAGCAGTTCTTC. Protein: CASSWRADSSYNEQFF.

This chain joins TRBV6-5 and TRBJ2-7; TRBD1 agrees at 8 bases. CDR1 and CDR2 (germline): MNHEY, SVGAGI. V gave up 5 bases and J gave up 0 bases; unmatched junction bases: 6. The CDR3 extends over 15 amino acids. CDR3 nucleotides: TGTGCCAGCAGTCGGACAGGGCTATACTCCTACGAGCAGTACTTC. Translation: CASSRTGLYSYEQYF.

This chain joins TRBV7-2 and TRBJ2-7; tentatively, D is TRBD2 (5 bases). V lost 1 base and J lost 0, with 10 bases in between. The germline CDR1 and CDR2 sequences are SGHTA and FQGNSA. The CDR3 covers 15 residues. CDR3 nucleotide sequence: TGTGCCAGCAGCTTAGGCGGGCAAGGCTCCTACGAGCAGTACTTC. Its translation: CASSLGGQGSYEQYF.

This chain's CDR3 is CASSQRTDTDTQYF. The CDR3 nucleotides read TGCGCCAGCAGCCAACGGACAGACACAGATACGCAGTATTTT. The chain employs TRBV4-3 and TRBJ2-3, with a possible D match to TRBD1 (6 bases). Trimming shortened V by 2 bases and J by 2 bases, and 8 bases separated the two germline ends. There are 14 residues in the CDR3. Germline CDR1 reads LGHNA; CDR2 reads YSLEER.

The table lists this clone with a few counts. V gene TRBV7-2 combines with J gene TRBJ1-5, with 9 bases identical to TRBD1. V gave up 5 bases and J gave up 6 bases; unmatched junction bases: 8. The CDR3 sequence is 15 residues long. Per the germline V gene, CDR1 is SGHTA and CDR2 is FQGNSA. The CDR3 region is CASSPGTGSFQPQHF. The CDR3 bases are TGTGCCAGCAGCCCCGGGACAGGGAGTTTTCAGCCCCAGCATTTT.

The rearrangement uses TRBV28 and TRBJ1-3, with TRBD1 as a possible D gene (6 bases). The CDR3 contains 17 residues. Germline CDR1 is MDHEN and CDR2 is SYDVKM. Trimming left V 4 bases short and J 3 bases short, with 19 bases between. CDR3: CASSSSLTGFGGNTIYF. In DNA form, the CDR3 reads TGTGCCAGCAGTTCCTCCCTCACAGGGTTTGGTGGAAACACCATATATTTT.

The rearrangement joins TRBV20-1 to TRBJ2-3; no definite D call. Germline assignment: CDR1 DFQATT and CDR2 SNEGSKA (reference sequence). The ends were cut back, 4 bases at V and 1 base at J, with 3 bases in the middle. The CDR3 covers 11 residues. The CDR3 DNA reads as TGCAGTGCTAAAGGCACAGATACGCAGTATTTT. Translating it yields CSAKGTDTQYF.

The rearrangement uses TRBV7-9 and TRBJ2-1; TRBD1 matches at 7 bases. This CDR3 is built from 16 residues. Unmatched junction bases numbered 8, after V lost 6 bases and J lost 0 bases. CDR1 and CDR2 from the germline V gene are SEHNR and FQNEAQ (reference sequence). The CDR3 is CASSLMRDSSYNEQFF. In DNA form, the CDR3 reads TGTGCCAGCAGTCTAATGAGGGACAGCTCCTACAATGAGCAGTTCTTC.

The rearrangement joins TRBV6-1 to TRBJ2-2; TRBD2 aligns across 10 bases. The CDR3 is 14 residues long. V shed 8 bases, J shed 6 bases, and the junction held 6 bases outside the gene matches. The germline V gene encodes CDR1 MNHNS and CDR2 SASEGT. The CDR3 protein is CASPTAGGPGELFF. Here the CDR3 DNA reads TGTGCCAGCCCTACAGCGGGAGGGCCCGGGGAGCTGTTTTTT.

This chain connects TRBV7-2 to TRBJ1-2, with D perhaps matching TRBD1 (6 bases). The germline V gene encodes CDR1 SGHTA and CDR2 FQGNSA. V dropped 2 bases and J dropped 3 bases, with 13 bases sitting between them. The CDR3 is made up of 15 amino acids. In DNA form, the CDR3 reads TGTGCCAGCAGCTTAAGGAGGGGGGAGGACTATGGCTACACCTTC. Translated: CASSLRRGEDYGYTF.

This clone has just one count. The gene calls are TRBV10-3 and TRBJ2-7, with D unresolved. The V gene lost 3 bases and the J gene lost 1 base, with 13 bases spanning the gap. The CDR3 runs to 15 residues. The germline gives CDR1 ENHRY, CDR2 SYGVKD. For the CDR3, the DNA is TGTGCCATCAGTGAAAAAGGTATTGGATCCTACGAGCAGTACTTC. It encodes CAISEKGIGSYEQYF.

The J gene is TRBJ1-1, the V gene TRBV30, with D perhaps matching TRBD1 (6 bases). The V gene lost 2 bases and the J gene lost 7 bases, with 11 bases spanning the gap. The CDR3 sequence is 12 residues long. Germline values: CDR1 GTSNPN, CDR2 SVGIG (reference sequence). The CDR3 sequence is CAWSWGLGEAFF. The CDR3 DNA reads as TGTGCCTGGAGTTGGGGGCTCGGTGAAGCTTTCTTT. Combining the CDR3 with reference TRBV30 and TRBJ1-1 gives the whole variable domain SQTIHQWPATLVQPVGSPLSLECTVEGTSNPNLYWYRQAAGRGLQLLFYSVGIGQISSEVPQNLSASRPQDRQFILSSKKLLLSDSGFYLCAWSWGLGEAFFGQGTRLTVV.

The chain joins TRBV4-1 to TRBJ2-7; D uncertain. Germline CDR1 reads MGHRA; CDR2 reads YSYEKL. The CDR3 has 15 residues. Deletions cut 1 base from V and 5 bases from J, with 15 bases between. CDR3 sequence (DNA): TGCGCCAGCAGCCAAGTTGACAAAGGTTGGAACGAGCAGTACTTC. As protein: CASSQVDKGWNEQYF.

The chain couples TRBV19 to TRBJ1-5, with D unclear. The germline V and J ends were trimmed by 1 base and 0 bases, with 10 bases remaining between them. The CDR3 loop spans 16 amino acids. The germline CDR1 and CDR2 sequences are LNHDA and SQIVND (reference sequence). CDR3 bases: TGTGCCAGTAGTATAGGCCGGTACTATAGCAATCAGCCCCAGCATTTT. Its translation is CASSIGRYYSNQPQHF.

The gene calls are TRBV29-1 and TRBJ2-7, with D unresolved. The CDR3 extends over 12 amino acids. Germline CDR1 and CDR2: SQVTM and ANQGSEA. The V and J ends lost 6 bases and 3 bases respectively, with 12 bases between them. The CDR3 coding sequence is TGCAGCGTCTGTGACAATCTCTACGAGCAGTACTTC. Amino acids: CSVCDNLYEQYF.

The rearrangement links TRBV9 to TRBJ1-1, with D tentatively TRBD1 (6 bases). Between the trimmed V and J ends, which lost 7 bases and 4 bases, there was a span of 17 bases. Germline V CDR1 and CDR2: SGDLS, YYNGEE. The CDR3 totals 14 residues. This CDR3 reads CASGSGGRVTEAFF. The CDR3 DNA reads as TGTGCCAGCGGATCGGGGGGGCGAGTCACTGAAGCTTTCTTT.

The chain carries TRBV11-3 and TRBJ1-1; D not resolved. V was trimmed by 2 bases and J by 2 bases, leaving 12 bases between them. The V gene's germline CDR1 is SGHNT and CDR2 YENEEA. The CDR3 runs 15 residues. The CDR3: CASSLQPVINTEAFF. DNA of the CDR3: TGTGCCAGCAGCTTACAGCCGGTTATAAACACTGAAGCTTTCTTT.